Listed below are T cell receptor beta chains from one sample, sequenced in a study of T cell responses to AZD1222 COVID-19 vaccine. Some clones are missing from TCRdb's copy, which holds only in-frame ones; the method was immunoSEQ multiplex PCR. Altogether about 140,000 clones are present, roughly 92% being singletons, with the ten largest covering around 1.8%. Sequencing used peripheral blood, obtained on day 0 of AZD1222 vaccination. These receptors came from an adult in good health. CDR3s include the opening cysteine and the closing phenylalanine or tryptophan. The order of the fields is CDR3 length, D gene, clone size, J gene, V gene, CDR3 protein, CDR3 DNA. The D gene is left open where the match is weak. Clone sizes are given selectively: once, few, many, or a class where the clone is expanded.

14	.	.	TRBJ2-7	TRBV6-5	CASRRQKGSYEQYF	TGTGCCAGCAGACGACAAAAGGGTAGCTACGAGCAGTACTTC
15	TRBD2	.	TRBJ2-7	TRBV6-5	CASMVAGGHFYEQYF	TGTGCCAGCATGGTAGCGGGAGGGCATTTTTACGAGCAGTACTTC
14	.	.	TRBJ1-1	TRBV3-1/TRBV3-2	CASSQGGVGTEAFF	TGTGCCAGCAGCCAGGGCGGGGTCGGGACTGAAGCTTTCTTT
13	TRBD2	.	TRBJ2-1	TRBV6-2/TRBV6-3	CASSRGTSGGQFF	TGTGCCAGCAGCCGCGGGACTAGCGGAGGGCAGTTCTTC
15	TRBD1	.	TRBJ1-2	TRBV5-1	CASSLGDRGVYGYTF	TGCGCCAGCAGCTTGGGGGACAGGGGAGTCTATGGCTACACCTTC
16	TRBD1	.	TRBJ2-5	TRBV3-1/TRBV3-2	CASSQYRDRGRETQYF	TGTGCCAGCAGCCAATACCGGGACAGGGGGAGGGAGACCCAGTACTTC
11	.	.	TRBJ2-5	TRBV20-1	CSANFRGTQYF	TGCAGTGCCAACTTCCGGGGGACCCAGTACTTC
12	TRBD1	.	TRBJ1-1	TRBV14	CASSPQGTEAFF	TGTGCCAGCAGCCCACAGGGGACTGAAGCTTTCTTT
16	.	.	TRBJ2-6	TRBV6-1	CASSVGLGSGANVLTF	TGTGCCAGCAGTGTTGGTCTGGGCTCTGGGGCCAACGTCCTGACTTTC
16	.	.	TRBJ1-1	TRBV5-5	CASSLVSGSGNTEAFF	TGTGCCAGCAGCTTGGTGAGTGGGTCAGGGAATACTGAAGCTTTCTTT
11	.	.	TRBJ2-1	TRBV12-3/TRBV12-4	CASSPRTQQFF	TGTGCCAGCAGTCCCCGGACCCAGCAGTTCTTC
14	TRBD1	.	TRBJ1-2	TRBV6-4	CASRDWTGMGGYTF	TGTGCCAGCAGGGATTGGACAGGGATGGGAGGCTACACCTTC
14	.	.	TRBJ2-5	TRBV7-6	CASSPTGHQETQYF	TGTGCCAGCAGCCCGACGGGTCATCAAGAGACCCAGTACTTC
15	.	.	TRBJ1-6	TRBV24-1	CATSDSRGYNSPLHF	TGTGCCACCAGTGATTCCAGGGGCTATAATTCACCCCTCCACTTT
13	.	few	TRBJ2-5	TRBV5-1	CASSFQVEETQYF	TGCGCCAGCAGCTTTCAGGTAGAGGAGACCCAGTACTTC
17	TRBD1	.	TRBJ2-2	TRBV28	CASSFLYRGRTAGELFF	TGTGCCAGCTCCTTCTTATACAGGGGGCGTACGGCCGGGGAGCTGTTTTTT
13	.	.	TRBJ1-1	TRBV25-1	CASSGVVGVGAFF	TGTGCCAGCAGTGGGGTAGTAGGGGTAGGAGCTTTCTTT
16	.	.	TRBJ1-2	TRBV6-2/TRBV6-3	CASSYVYRGERDGYTF	TGTGCCAGCAGTTACGTCTATCGGGGGGAAAGGGATGGCTACACCTTC
15	.	.	TRBJ1-4	TRBV7-2	CASSGSTGLNEKLFF	TGTGCCAGCAGCGGAAGTACAGGCTTAAATGAAAAACTGTTTTTT
15	TRBD1	.	TRBJ1-6	TRBV10-3	CATGTGSSYNSPLHF	TGTGCCACCGGGACAGGGAGCTCCTATAATTCACCCCTCCACTTT
13	.	few	TRBJ1-1	TRBV13	CASSSRLNTEAFF	TGTGCCAGCAGCTCCCGGCTGAACACTGAAGCTTTCTTT
13	.	.	TRBJ2-1	TRBV6-5	CASSPLSGNEQFF	TGTGCCAGCAGTCCGTTATCGGGTAATGAGCAGTTCTTC
16	TRBD2	.	TRBJ2-7	TRBV27	CASSPLGLAGTYEQYF	TGTGCCAGCAGTCCACTGGGACTAGCGGGGACCTACGAGCAGTACTTC
14	.	.	TRBJ2-3	TRBV5-1	CASSFGTFQDTQYF	TGCGCCAGCAGCTTCGGCACTTTCCAGGATACGCAGTATTTT
16	.	.	TRBJ1-2	TRBV5-6	CASSLFSSGVNYGYTF	TGTGCCAGCAGCTTGTTTTCGTCAGGGGTAAACTATGGCTACACCTTC
12	.	few	TRBJ1-2	TRBV18	CASSPSLYGYTF	TGTGCCAGCTCACCAAGCTTATATGGCTACACCTTC
10	.	once	TRBJ2-7	TRBV2	CASSDRGQYF	TGTGCCAGCAGTGACAGAGGGCAGTACTTC
14	.	.	TRBJ2-1	TRBV30	CAWSVEVASNEQFF	TGTGCCTGGAGTGTAGAAGTAGCATCCAATGAGCAGTTCTTC
14	.	few	TRBJ1-2	TRBV28	CASSPLGVGSGYTF	TGTGCCAGCAGCCCACTAGGGGTCGGATCCGGCTACACCTTC
15	.	few	TRBJ1-5	TRBV2	CASSAGFVSNQPQHF	TGTGCCAGCAGTGCAGGATTCGTTAGCAATCAGCCCCAGCATTTT
17	.	once	TRBJ1-5	TRBV6-2/TRBV6-3	CASSYLYEGNSNQPQHF	TGTGCCAGCAGTTACCTCTACGAGGGGAATAGCAATCAGCCCCAGCATTTT
15	TRBD1	once	TRBJ1-1	TRBV5-4	CASSLVGGGAGEAFF	TGTGCCAGCAGCTTGGTGGGAGGGGGCGCGGGGGAAGCTTTCTTT
12	.	.	TRBJ1-4	TRBV29-1	CSALLRKEKLFF	TGCAGCGCCCTGTTACGGAAAGAAAAACTGTTTTTT
15	TRBD2	.	TRBJ2-3	TRBV5-1	CASKGREGRTDTQYF	TGCGCCAGCAAGGGGCGGGAGGGCCGCACAGATACGCAGTATTTT
17	TRBD1	.	TRBJ1-2	TRBV25-1	CASSAVEQGAVGYGYTF	TGTGCCAGCAGTGCGGTCGAACAGGGGGCAGTCGGGTATGGCTACACCTTC
15	.	.	TRBJ2-6	TRBV27	CASSFQRSGANVLTF	TGTGCCAGCAGTTTCCAACGCTCTGGGGCCAACGTCCTGACTTTC
15	.	.	TRBJ1-6	TRBV6-2/TRBV6-3	CASSFWGRMNSPLHF	TGTGCCAGCAGTTTCTGGGGACGGATGAATTCACCCCTCCACTTT
15	TRBD1	.	TRBJ2-2	TRBV10-3	CAITDRGQNTGELFF	TGTGCCATCACCGACAGGGGGCAGAACACCGGGGAGCTGTTTTTT
15	TRBD1	.	TRBJ1-2	TRBV6-5	CASKQDRGRVYGYTF	TGTGCCAGCAAACAGGACAGGGGGCGCGTCTATGGCTACACCTTC
17	TRBD1	.	TRBJ1-3	TRBV9	CASSVEGQTYSGNTIYF	TGTGCCAGCAGCGTGGAGGGACAGACCTACTCTGGAAACACCATATATTTT
15	.	.	TRBJ2-7	TRBV5-5	CASSLGVTSSYEQYF	TGTGCCAGCAGCTTGGGTGTCACTAGCTCCTACGAGCAGTACTTC
14	.	.	TRBJ2-3	TRBV30	CACLRGVGFDTQYF	TGTGCCTGCCTCCGGGGCGTGGGATTCGATACGCAGTATTTT
14	.	.	TRBJ2-7	TRBV7-9	CASSLIGGNYEQYF	TGTGCCAGCAGCTTGATAGGGGGTAATTACGAGCAGTACTTC
12	.	.	TRBJ1-1	TRBV10-3	CAISGAGTEAFF	TGTGCCATCAGTGGGGCGGGGACTGAAGCTTTCTTT
15	.	.	TRBJ1-2	TRBV7-3	CASSLNAPSNYGYTF	TGTGCCAGCAGCTTAAATGCTCCCAGCAACTATGGCTACACCTTC
15	TRBD2	.	TRBJ2-3	TRBV25-1	CASSRRAGGADTQYF	TGTGCCAGCAGCCGACGGGCGGGAGGGGCAGATACGCAGTATTTT
13	.	.	TRBJ1-5	TRBV10-3	CAHRGAGNQPQHF	TGTGCCCATAGGGGGGCTGGGAATCAGCCCCAGCATTTT
13	.	.	TRBJ1-5	TRBV28	CASSLRFNQPQHF	TGTGCCAGCAGTTTAAGATTCAATCAGCCCCAGCATTTT
13	TRBD1	.	TRBJ2-1	TRBV30	CAGSTGHNDEQFF	TGTGCCGGATCGACAGGGCACAATGATGAGCAGTTCTTC
13	TRBD1	.	TRBJ1-2	TRBV15	CATSAGQGYGYTF	TGTGCCACCAGCGCCGGACAGGGGTATGGCTACACCTTC
14	.	.	TRBJ1-2	TRBV11-2	CASSLDRESGGYTF	TGTGCCAGCAGCTTAGACAGGGAGTCGGGCGGCTACACCTTC
16	.	once	TRBJ2-4	TRBV12-5	CASGLVDRRRQDIQYF	TGTGCTAGTGGTTTGGTAGACAGGCGACGCCAAGACATTCAGTACTTC
13	.	.	TRBJ1-1	TRBV4-1	CASSQFMNTEAFF	TGCGCCAGCAGCCAATTTATGAACACTGAAGCTTTCTTT
15	.	.	TRBJ1-2	TRBV7-9	CASSLGRGSAEGYTF	TGTGCCAGCAGCTTAGGTAGGGGGAGTGCGGAGGGCTACACCTTC
15	.	.	TRBJ1-2	TRBV6-6	CASSFNDRPYSCYTF	TGTGCCAGCAGTTTCAACGACAGGCCGTATAGTTGCTACACCTTC
13	.	once	TRBJ1-1	TRBV14	CASSPTGNTEAFF	TGTGCCAGCAGCCCGACAGGGAACACTGAAGCTTTCTTT
15	.	.	TRBJ2-1	TRBV4-2	CASSQDRGAVNEQFF	TGTGCCAGCAGCCAAGACCGGGGGGCAGTTAATGAGCAGTTCTTC